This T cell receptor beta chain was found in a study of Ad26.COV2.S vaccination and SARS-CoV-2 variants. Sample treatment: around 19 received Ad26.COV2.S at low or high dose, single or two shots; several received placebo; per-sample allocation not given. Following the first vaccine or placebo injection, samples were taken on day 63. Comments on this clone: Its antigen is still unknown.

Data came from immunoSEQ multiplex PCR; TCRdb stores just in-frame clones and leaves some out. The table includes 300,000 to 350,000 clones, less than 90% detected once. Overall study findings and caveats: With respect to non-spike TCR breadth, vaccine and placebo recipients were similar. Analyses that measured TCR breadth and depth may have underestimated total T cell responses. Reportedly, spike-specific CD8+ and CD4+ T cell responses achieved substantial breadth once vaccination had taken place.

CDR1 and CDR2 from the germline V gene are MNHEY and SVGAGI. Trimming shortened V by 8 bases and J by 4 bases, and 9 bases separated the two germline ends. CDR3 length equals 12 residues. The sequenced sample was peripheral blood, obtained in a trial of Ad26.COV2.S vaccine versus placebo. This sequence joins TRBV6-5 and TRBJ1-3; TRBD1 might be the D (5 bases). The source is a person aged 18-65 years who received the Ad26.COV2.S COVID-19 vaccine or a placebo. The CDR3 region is CASSGGGNTIYF. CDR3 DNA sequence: TGTGCCAGCTCCGGGGGGGGAAACACCATATATTTT.